This T cell receptor (beta chain) appears in the sequencing data of a study of shared clonotypes between healthy human individuals. This CDR3 spans 16 amino acids. J gave up 7 bases and V 7 bases, and 16 bases lay outside the gene matches. CDR1 and CDR2 from the germline V gene are SGHTA and FQGNSA. Assay: immunoSEQ multiplex PCR; the TCRdb copy retains only in-frame clones and omits some. The table shows some 2,500,000 clones, with roughly 92% occurring only once. This TCR was recovered from a man between 18 and 35 years old in good health. Some clones in this sample may be carry-over from other donors' samples. V usage is TRBV7-2 and J usage is TRBJ2-1, with 7 bases fitting TRBD2. Sequencing was carried out using naive CD4+ T cells from PBMCs. Subset indicated: CD45RA+ positively selected. DNA for the CDR3: TGTGCCAGCACCCATCAGGGAGCGGGAAGAGTGAATGAGCAGTTCTTC. This translates into CASTHQGAGRVNEQFF.